These 28 T cell receptor beta chains were sequenced from one sample in a study of beta chain features in type 1 diabetes. TCRB transcripts that were expressed got sequenced, as all of the isolated RNA had been reverse transcribed. The method was immunoSEQ multiplex PCR; TCRdb's version includes in-frame clones alone and lacks a portion of them. The table lists roughly 400,000 clones, more than 13% of them singletons. Sequencing input: naive CD4+ T cells from blood. The receptors come from a woman under 30 in good health.

The chain links TRBV7-6 to TRBJ1-1; maybe TRBD1 (5 bases). The V gene's germline CDR1 is SGHVS and CDR2 FNYEAQ. Between the trimmed V and J ends, which lost 1 base and 9 bases, there was a span of 15 bases. CDR3 size: 14 residues. The CDR3 coding sequence is TGTGCCAGCAGCTTAGGGTCCCAGGGTCGGCAAGCTTTCTTT. It specifies CASSLGSQGRQAFF.

This clone was seen a few times. The chain's CDR3 is CASSRAETQYF. The CDR3 DNA follows: TGTGCCAGCAGCCGAGCAGAGACCCAGTACTTC. J is TRBJ2-5 and V is TRBV6-5; D remains unclear. The CDR3 is made up of 11 amino acids. The V and J ends lost 6 bases and 4 bases respectively, with 6 bases between them. Looked up from germline, CDR1 is MNHEY and CDR2 is SVGAGI.

This clone came up a few times. The J gene is TRBJ2-7, the V gene TRBV27; D is unclear. Between the trimmed V and J ends, which lost 3 bases and 1 base, there was a span of 16 bases. CDR1 and CDR2 from the germline V gene are MNHEY and SMNVEV (reference sequence). The CDR3 consists of 16 residues. CDR3 sequence: CASSLSGSRSSYEQYF. DNA for the CDR3: TGTGCCAGCAGTTTGTCCGGTTCTCGCTCTTCCTACGAGCAGTACTTC.

This chain links TRBV4-2 with TRBJ1-3; 7 nucleotides agree with TRBD1. With 2 bases clipped from V and 8 bases from J, the junction kept 6 bases outside the gene matches. CDR1 and CDR2 from the germline V gene are LGHNA and YNFKEQ. The CDR3 spans 14 residues. This CDR3 is CASSQSDRVDTIYF. The CDR3 DNA is TGTGCCAGCAGCCAATCCGACAGGGTTGACACCATATATTTT.

This clone was seen once. The CDR3 coding sequence is TGCGCCAGCAGCTTTGGTCAGCCTAGGTCAGATACGCAGTATTTT. Translated: CASSFGQPRSDTQYF. The rearrangement links TRBV5-1 to TRBJ2-3; D is ambiguous. CDR1 is SGHRS, CDR2 YFSETQ, per germline. This CDR3 is 15 amino acids long. With 2 bases removed from V and 4 bases from J, the gap between germline ends came to 14 bases.

The rearrangement uses TRBV5-6 and TRBJ1-1; no clear D gene. The V gene's germline CDR1 is SGHDT and CDR2 YYEEEE. The CDR3 totals 12 residues. Trimming pared 2 bases from V and 5 bases from J, leaving 7 bases between. The CDR3 DNA follows: TGTGCCAGCAGCTTCGCCGGGACTGAAGCTTTCTTT. Its translation is CASSFAGTEAFF.

This clone was seen a handful of times. The chain has TRBV5-4 and TRBJ2-3; TRBD2 matches 9 bases. Germline CDR1 and CDR2: SGHNT and YYREEE (reference sequence). This CDR3 comprises 15 residues. Trimming took 4 bases from V and 2 from J; bases not matched to a gene: 5. In DNA form, the CDR3 reads TGTGCCAGCAGCGTGACTAGCGGATACACAGATACGCAGTATTTT. Its protein product is CASSVTSGYTDTQYF.

The chain uses TRBV7-2 and TRBJ2-1; 7 positions match TRBD2. The V gene end was trimmed by 6 bases and the J gene end by 5 bases; junction bases not matched to a gene: 10. This CDR3 has 15 residues. Germline values: CDR1 SGHTA, CDR2 FQGNSA. The CDR3, as DNA: TGTGCCAGCAGTCAAACGGGACTACCTAACAATGAGCAGTTCTTC. This codes for CASSQTGLPNNEQFF.

V usage is TRBV6-1 and J usage is TRBJ2-6; no firm D call. There are 13 residues in the CDR3. The germline V gene has CDR1 MNHNS and CDR2 SASEGT. The CDR3 spells CTSGLSGANVLTF. In DNA, the CDR3 is TGTACCTCTGGCCTCTCTGGGGCCAACGTCCTGACTTTC.

This chain links TRBV7-2 with TRBJ2-1; 12 bases map to TRBD2. V dropped 4 bases and J dropped 6; count of bases not matched to a gene: 7. The CDR3 has 16 residues. The germline V gene encodes CDR1 SGHTA and CDR2 FQGNSA. The CDR3 region is CASSSLGLAGRNEQFF. The CDR3 DNA is TGTGCCAGCAGCTCATTAGGACTAGCGGGGCGCAATGAGCAGTTCTTC.

The rearrangement joins TRBV18 to TRBJ2-5, with D perhaps TRBD1 (5 bases). This CDR3 comprises 15 residues. Between the trimmed V and J ends, which lost 0 bases and 4 bases, there was a span of 12 bases. CDR1 is KGHSH and CDR2 is LQKENI in the germline V gene. CDR3 sequence (DNA): TGTGCCAGCTCACCACCTTCCAGGGTGAGAGAGACCCAGTACTTC. Translated: CASSPPSRVRETQYF.

This clone was detected a few times. This chain uses TRBV30 with TRBJ1-1, with TRBD1 matching over 9 bases. The germline gives CDR1 GTSNPN, CDR2 SVGIG (reference sequence). CDR3 length equals 13 residues. The V and J ends lost 4 bases and 4 bases, in that order; junction bases with no gene match: 4. CDR3 loop: CAWIDRGSTEAFF. For the CDR3, the DNA is TGTGCCTGGATAGACAGGGGGTCCACTGAAGCTTTCTTT.

This clone was counted only a few times. The chain has TRBV14 and TRBJ2-3, with TRBD2 matching 10 bases. Unmatched junction bases numbered 10, after V lost 3 bases and J lost 4 bases. The CDR3 consists of 17 residues. Per germline, CDR1 SGHDN and CDR2 FVKESK. For the CDR3, the DNA is TGTGCCAGCAGCCATCGATTTCGAGCGGGAGGGGCAGATACGCAGTATTTT. Residues: CASSHRFRAGGADTQYF.

The gene calls are TRBV2 and TRBJ2-7; TRBD2 might be the D (5 bases). The ends were cut back, 5 bases at V and 7 bases at J, with 12 bases in the middle. This CDR3 is built from 12 residues. Per the germline V gene, CDR1 is SNHLY and CDR2 is FYNNEI. CDR3 nucleotide sequence: TGTGCCAGCAGTCGGACGTCGGGGGAGCAGTACTTC. This sequence encodes CASSRTSGEQYF.

This clone showed up just a few times. The rearrangement joins TRBV19 to TRBJ2-1; a possible D gene is TRBD2 (5 bases). Trimming left V 4 bases short and J 7 bases short, with 17 bases between. Germline CDR1 LNHDA, CDR2 SQIVND (reference sequence). The CDR3 totals 15 residues. The CDR3 DNA sequence: TGTGCCAGTAGTAAAGGGAGCACATCGGGGAATGAGCAGTTCTTC. Its protein is CASSKGSTSGNEQFF.

The chain employs TRBV2 and TRBJ2-7, with 11 bases lining up with TRBD2. V lost 4 bases, J lost 1 base, and 3 bases stayed unmatched. CDR3 length: 15 amino acids. Germline V lookup: CDR1 SNHLY, CDR2 FYNNEI. CDR3 DNA sequence: TGTGCCAGCAGTGGCGGACTAGCGGGTTCCTACGAGCAGTACTTC. Its protein is CASSGGLAGSYEQYF.

This clone appeared a few times. This chain joins TRBV6-6 and TRBJ2-7; 9 bases are shared with TRBD1. CDR1 MNHNY and CDR2 SVGAGI come from the germline V gene (reference sequence). V trimming: 3 bases; J trimming: 3 bases; junction bases outside the gene matches: 3. The CDR3 is 14 amino acids. CDR3 loop: CASSYAGQGYEQYF. The CDR3 DNA reads TGTGCCAGCAGTTATGCGGGACAGGGCTACGAGCAGTACTTC.

This clone appeared a few times. The CDR3 protein is CTQNRLNTEAFF. Written as DNA, the CDR3 is TGCACTCAGAACAGGTTAAACACTGAAGCTTTCTTT. The V gene is TRBV29-1, the J gene TRBJ1-1; D possibly corresponds to TRBD1 (5 bases). The CDR3 has 12 residues. CDR1 and CDR2 from the germline V gene are SQVTM and ANQGSEA.

The chain couples TRBV7-2 to TRBJ1-5; TRBD1 is a possible D gene (5 bases). Looked up from germline, CDR1 is SGHTA and CDR2 is FQGNSA. The CDR3 consists of 16 residues. V lost 2 bases, J lost 1 base, and 12 bases lay in between. CDR3 protein: CASSLLQAPSNQPQHF. The CDR3 DNA is TGTGCCAGCAGCTTATTACAGGCCCCCAGCAATCAGCCCCAGCATTTT.

V is TRBV19 and J is TRBJ2-6, with D possibly matching TRBD1 (5 bases). The CDR3 covers 16 residues. V lost 3 bases and J lost 0, with 9 bases in between. Germline CDR1 reads LNHDA; CDR2 reads SQIVND (reference sequence). CDR3 protein: CASSMAGLSGANVLTF. CDR3 bases: TGTGCCAGTAGTATGGCAGGGCTCTCTGGGGCCAACGTCCTGACTTTC.

The CDR3 protein is CASRSTSGSYNEQFF. In DNA form, the CDR3 reads TGTGCCAGCAGATCAACTAGCGGGAGTTACAATGAGCAGTTCTTC. The V and J genes are TRBV27 and TRBJ2-1, with 11 bases fitting TRBD2. CDR1 is MNHEY and CDR2 is SMNVEV in the germline V gene (reference sequence). The V gene end was trimmed by 6 bases and the J gene end by 4 bases; junction bases not matched to a gene: 5. The CDR3 loop spans 15 amino acids.

This clone has more than one count but fewer than ten. The chain couples TRBV23-1 to TRBJ2-1, with D possibly matching TRBD1 (6 bases). TRBV23-1 is an open reading frame, and its role is uncertain. V was cut by 8 bases and J by 9 bases, with 23 bases left in between. The CDR3 is made up of 15 amino acids. Here the CDR3 reads CASLYRDNLECEQFF. CDR3 nucleotide sequence: TGCGCCAGCCTATACCGGGACAATTTGGAGTGTGAGCAGTTCTTC.

This clone has a handful of counts. The rearrangement uses TRBV29-1 and TRBJ2-1; D might be TRBD2 (5 bases). Germline V gives CDR1 SQVTM, CDR2 ANQGSEA. The V end lost 6 bases, the J end lost 2 bases, and 14 bases lay between the germline ends. The CDR3 spans 14 residues. CDR3 loop: CSVERGAAYNEQFF. CDR3 bases: TGCAGCGTAGAACGGGGTGCCGCCTACAATGAGCAGTTCTTC.

This clone was detected only a few times. Other DNA sequences in the same sample also yield this CDR3. V is TRBV7-2 and J is TRBJ2-5; perhaps TRBD1 as D (5 bases). CDR1 and CDR2 (germline): SGHTA, FQGNSA. Trimming cost V 1 base and J 2 bases, with 8 bases left between them. The CDR3 consists of 14 residues. CDR3 sequence reads: CASSLGSGQETQYF. The CDR3 DNA follows: TGTGCCAGCAGCTTAGGGTCAGGGCAAGAGACCCAGTACTTC.

The chain has TRBV7-9 and TRBJ1-1; TRBD1 aligns across 7 bases. The CDR3 has 13 residues. Germline trimming cut 6 bases from V and 0 bases from J; bases unmatched to any gene: 1. CDR1 and CDR2 (germline): SEHNR, FQNEAQ (reference sequence). The CDR3 nucleotides are TGTGCCAGCAGTAGGGGGCTGAACACTGAAGCTTTCTTT. This sequence encodes CASSRGLNTEAFF. Drawing the rest from reference TRBV7-9 and TRBJ1-1, the complete variable domain is DTGVSQNPRHKITKRGQNVTFRCDPISEHNRLYWYRQTLGQGPEFLTYFQNEAQLEKSRLLSDRFSAERPKGSFSTLEIQRTEQGDSAMYLCASSRGLNTEAFFGQGTRLTVV.

This clone was found a few times. The chain carries TRBV27 and TRBJ2-7; possible D gene TRBD1, 5 bases. The germline CDR1 and CDR2 sequences are MNHEY and SMNVEV (reference sequence). Trimming cost V 3 bases and J 1 base, with 13 bases left between them. This CDR3 is 15 amino acids long. The CDR3 DNA reads TGTGCCAGCAGTTTCCTCCAGGGATTTTCCTACGAGCAGTACTTC. Its protein is CASSFLQGFSYEQYF.

This clone was seen a few times. The chain combines TRBV10-3 with TRBJ2-1; TRBD2 matches at 8 bases. J was trimmed by 6 bases and V by 1 base; bases with no gene match: 5. This CDR3 comprises 15 residues. Germline CDR1 ENHRY, CDR2 SYGVKD. CDR3: CAISEYGSGVNEQFF. The CDR3 bases are TGTGCCATCAGTGAGTATGGTAGCGGGGTCAATGAGCAGTTCTTC.

A few counts support this clone. The rearrangement joins TRBV7-9 to TRBJ2-3; 9 nucleotides match TRBD2. V trimming: 5 bases; J trimming: 0 bases; junction bases outside the gene matches: 6. This CDR3 has 16 residues. Germline assignment: CDR1 SEHNR and CDR2 FQNEAQ (reference sequence). CDR3 region: CASSQDTSGSTDTQYF. CDR3 in DNA: TGTGCCAGCAGCCAAGATACTAGCGGGAGCACAGATACGCAGTATTTT.